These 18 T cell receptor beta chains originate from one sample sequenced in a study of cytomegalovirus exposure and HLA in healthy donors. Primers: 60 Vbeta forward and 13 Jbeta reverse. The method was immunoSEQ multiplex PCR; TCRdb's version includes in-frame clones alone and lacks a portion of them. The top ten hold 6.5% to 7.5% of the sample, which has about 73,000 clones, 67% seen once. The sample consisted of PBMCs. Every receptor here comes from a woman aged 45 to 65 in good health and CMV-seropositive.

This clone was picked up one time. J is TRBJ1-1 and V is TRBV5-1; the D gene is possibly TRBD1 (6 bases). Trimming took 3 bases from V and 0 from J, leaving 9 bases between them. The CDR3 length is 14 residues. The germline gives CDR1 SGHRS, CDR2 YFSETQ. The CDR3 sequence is CASSSGTLNTEAFF. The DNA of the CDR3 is TGCGCCAGCAGCTCCGGGACACTGAACACTGAAGCTTTCTTT.

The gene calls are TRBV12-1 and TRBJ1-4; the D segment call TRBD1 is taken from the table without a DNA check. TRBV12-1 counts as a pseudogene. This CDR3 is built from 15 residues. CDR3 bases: TGTGCCAGCAGCCCAAGGACAGGGTCGGATGAAAAACTGTTTTTT. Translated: CASSPRTGSDEKLFF.

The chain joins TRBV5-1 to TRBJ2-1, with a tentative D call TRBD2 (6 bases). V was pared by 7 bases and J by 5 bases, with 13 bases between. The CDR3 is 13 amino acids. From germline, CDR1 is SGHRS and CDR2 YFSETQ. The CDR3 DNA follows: TGCGCCAGCTGGGGGGACTTTCACAATGAGCAGTTCTTC. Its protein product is CASWGDFHNEQFF.

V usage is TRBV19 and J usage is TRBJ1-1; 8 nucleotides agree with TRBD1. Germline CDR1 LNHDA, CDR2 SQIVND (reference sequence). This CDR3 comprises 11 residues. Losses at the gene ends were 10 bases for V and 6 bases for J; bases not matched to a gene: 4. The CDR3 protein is CATQGAAEAFF. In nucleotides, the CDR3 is TGTGCCACCCAGGGGGCCGCTGAAGCTTTCTTT.

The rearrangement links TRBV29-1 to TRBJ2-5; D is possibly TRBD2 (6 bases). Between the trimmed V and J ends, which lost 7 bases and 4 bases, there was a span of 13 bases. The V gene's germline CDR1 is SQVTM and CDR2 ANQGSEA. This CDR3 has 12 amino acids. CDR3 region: CSARSGGETQYF. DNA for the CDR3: TGCAGCGCCAGATCCGGGGGAGAGACCCAGTACTTC.

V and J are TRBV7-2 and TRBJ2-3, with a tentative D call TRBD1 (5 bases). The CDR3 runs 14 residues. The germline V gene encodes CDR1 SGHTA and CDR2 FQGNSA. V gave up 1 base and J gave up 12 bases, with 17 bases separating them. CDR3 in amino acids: CASSLGQLGVIQYF. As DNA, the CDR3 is TGTGCCAGCAGCTTAGGTCAGTTAGGGGTTATACAGTATTTT. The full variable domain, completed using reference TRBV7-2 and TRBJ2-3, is GAGVSQSPSNKVTEKGKDVELRCDPISGHTALYWYRQSLGQGLEFLIYFQGNSAPDKSGLPSDRFSAERTGGSVSTLTIQRTQQEDSAVYLCASSLGQLGVIQYFGPGTRLTVL.

The CDR3 DNA is TGTGCCAGCACCTCTCGGGACTCCTACGAGCAGTACTTC. Its protein product is CASTSRDSYEQYF. The rearrangement uses TRBV6-1 and TRBJ2-7, with a weak D call TRBD2 (5 bases). Trimming stripped 7 bases from V and 0 bases from J, with 10 bases between. Germline V gives CDR1 MNHNS, CDR2 SASEGT. This CDR3 contains 13 residues.

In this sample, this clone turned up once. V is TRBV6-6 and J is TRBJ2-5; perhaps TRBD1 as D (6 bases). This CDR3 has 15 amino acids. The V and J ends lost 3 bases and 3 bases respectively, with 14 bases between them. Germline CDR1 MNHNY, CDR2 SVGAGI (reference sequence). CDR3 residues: CASSYDRNVKETQYF. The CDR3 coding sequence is TGTGCCAGCAGTTATGACAGGAACGTTAAAGAGACCCAGTACTTC.

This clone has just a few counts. The CDR3, as DNA: TGCGCCAGCAGCTTGTCCCCTCTAGTCGGCACAGATACGCAGTATTTT. It yields the protein CASSLSPLVGTDTQYF. V usage is TRBV5-1 and J usage is TRBJ2-3; D unresolved. Looked up from germline, CDR1 is SGHRS and CDR2 is YFSETQ. V was clipped by 1 base and J by 1 base, with 13 bases between them. CDR3 length: 16 residues.

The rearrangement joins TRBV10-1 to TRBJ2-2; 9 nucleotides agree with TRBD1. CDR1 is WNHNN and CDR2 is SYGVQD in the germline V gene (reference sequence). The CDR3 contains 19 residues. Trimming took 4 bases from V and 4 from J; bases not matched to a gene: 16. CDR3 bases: TGCGCCAGCAGTGGATCCCGACAGGGGGGAGCCTTTCTCACCGGGGAGCTGTTTTTT. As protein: CASSGSRQGGAFLTGELFF.

In nucleotides, the CDR3 is TGTGCCAGCAGTCCCCCGTTTGGGGTGAGCAGCGGGCAGTACTTC. Encoded protein: CASSPPFGVSSGQYF. The rearrangement links TRBV28 to TRBJ2-7; tentative D call: TRBD2 (5 bases). From germline, CDR1 is MDHEN and CDR2 SYDVKM. The V and J ends lost 5 bases and 9 bases respectively, with 23 bases between them. The CDR3 contains 15 residues.

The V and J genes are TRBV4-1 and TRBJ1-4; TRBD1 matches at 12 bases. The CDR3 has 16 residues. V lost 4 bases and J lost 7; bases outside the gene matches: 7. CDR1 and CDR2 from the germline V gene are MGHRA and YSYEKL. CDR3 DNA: TGCGCCAGCAGCCTGGGACAGGGGGCGATGGGTGAAAAACTGTTTTTT. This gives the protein CASSLGQGAMGEKLFF.

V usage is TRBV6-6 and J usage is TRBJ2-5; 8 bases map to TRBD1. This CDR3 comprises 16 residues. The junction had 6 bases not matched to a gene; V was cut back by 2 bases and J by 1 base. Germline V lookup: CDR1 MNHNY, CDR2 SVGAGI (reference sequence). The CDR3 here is CASSYPGTGPQETQYF. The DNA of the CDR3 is TGTGCCAGCAGTTACCCGGGGACAGGCCCCCAAGAGACCCAGTACTTC.

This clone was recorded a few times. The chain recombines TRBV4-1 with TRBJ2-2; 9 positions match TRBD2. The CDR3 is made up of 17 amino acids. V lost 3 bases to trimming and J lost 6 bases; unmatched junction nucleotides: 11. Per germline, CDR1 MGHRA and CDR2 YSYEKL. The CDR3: CASSHRLAGYTSGELFF. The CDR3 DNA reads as TGCGCCAGCAGCCATCGCCTAGCGGGGTATACATCCGGGGAGCTGTTTTTT.

CDR3 sequence reads: CASSRGHLNSGNTIYF. DNA for the CDR3: TGCGCCAGCAGCCGAGGACACTTAAACTCTGGAAACACCATATATTTT. The rearrangement uses TRBV4-3 and TRBJ1-3; a possible D gene is TRBD1 (5 bases). Trimming stripped 4 bases from V and 0 bases from J, with 13 bases between. CDR1 and CDR2 (germline): LGHNA, YSLEER. The CDR3 spans 16 residues.

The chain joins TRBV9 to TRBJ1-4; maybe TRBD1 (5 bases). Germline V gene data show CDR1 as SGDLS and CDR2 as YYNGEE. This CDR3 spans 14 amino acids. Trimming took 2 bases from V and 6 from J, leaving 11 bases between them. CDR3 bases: TGTGCCAGCAGCGTGCAGGCGGGGGATGAAAAACTGTTTTTT. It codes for CASSVQAGDEKLFF.

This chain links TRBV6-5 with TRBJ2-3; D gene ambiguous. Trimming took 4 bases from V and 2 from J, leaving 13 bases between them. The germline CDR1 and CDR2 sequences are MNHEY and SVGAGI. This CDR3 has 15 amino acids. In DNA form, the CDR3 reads TGTGCCAGCAGTTTCCCTGCCGGAGACACAGATACGCAGTATTTT. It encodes CASSFPAGDTDTQYF.

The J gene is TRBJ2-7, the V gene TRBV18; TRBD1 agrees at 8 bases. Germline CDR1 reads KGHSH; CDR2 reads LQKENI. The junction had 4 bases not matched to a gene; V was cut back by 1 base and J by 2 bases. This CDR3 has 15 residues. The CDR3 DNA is TGTGCCAGCTCACCACGACAGGGGAGTACCTACGAGCAGTACTTC. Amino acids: CASSPRQGSTYEQYF. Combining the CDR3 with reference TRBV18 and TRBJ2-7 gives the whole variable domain NAGVMQNPRHLVRRRGQEARLRCSPMKGHSHVYWYRQLPEEGLKFMVYLQKENIIDESGMPKERFSAEFPKEGPSILRIQQVVRGDSAAYFCASSPRQGSTYEQYFGPGTRLTVT.